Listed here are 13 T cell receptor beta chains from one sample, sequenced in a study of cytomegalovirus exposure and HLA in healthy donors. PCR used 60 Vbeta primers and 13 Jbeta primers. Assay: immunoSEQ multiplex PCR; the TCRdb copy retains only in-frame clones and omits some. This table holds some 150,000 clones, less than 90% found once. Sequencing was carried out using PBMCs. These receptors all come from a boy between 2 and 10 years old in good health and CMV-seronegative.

Here the CDR3 reads CASSQHGGKLGGTRLYEQYF. CDR3 DNA: TGTGCCAGCAGCCAACATGGCGGAAAGCTGGGCGGGACCCGTTTATACGAGCAGTACTTC. The chain joins TRBV14 to TRBJ2-7; maybe TRBD2 (6 bases). Deletions cut 2 bases from V and 4 bases from J, with 30 bases between. The CDR3 has 20 residues. Germline V gives CDR1 SGHDN, CDR2 FVKESK.

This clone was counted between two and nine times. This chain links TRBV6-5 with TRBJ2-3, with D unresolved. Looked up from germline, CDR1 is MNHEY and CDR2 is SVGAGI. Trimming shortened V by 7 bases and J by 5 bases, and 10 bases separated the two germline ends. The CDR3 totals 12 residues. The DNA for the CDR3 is TGTGCCAGCACCCGTCGAGGAGATACGCAGTATTTT. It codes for CASTRRGDTQYF.

Here the CDR3 reads CASSLLGTGGSRGNQPQHF. DNA for the CDR3: TGTGCCAGCAGTTTGTTAGGGACAGGGGGAAGTCGGGGCAATCAGCCCCAGCATTTT. The chain employs TRBV27 and TRBJ1-5; 11 nucleotides align to TRBD1. Germline V gene lookup returns CDR1 MNHEY and CDR2 SMNVEV (reference sequence). The J segment lost 2 bases and the V segment lost 3 bases, leaving 12 bases of the junction unmatched. There are 19 residues in the CDR3.

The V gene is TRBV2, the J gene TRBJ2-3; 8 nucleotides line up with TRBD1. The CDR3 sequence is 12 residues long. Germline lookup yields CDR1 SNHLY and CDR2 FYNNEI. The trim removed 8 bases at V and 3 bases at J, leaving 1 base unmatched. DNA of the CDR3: TGTGCCAGCCGGGACAGGACAGATACGCAGTATTTT. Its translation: CASRDRTDTQYF.

DNA for the CDR3: TGCAGCGTCTCCAGTACAGGGAGAGGAAACACCATATATTTT. This encodes CSVSSTGRGNTIYF. The J gene is TRBJ1-3, the V gene TRBV29-1; TRBD1 might be the D (6 bases). This CDR3 region has 14 residues. The germline CDR1 and CDR2 sequences are SQVTM and ANQGSEA. Trimming shortened V by 6 bases and J by 4 bases, and 16 bases separated the two germline ends.

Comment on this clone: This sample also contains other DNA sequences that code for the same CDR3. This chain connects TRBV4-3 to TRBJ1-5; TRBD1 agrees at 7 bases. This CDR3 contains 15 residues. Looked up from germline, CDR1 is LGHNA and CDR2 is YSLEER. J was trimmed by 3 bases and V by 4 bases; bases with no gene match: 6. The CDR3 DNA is TGCGCCAGCAGCCGGCGGACAGGCCCCAATCAGCCCCAGCATTTT. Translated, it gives CASSRRTGPNQPQHF.

CDR3 amino acids: CASSTWTGIYRNQPQHF. The CDR3 nucleotides read TGTGCCAGCAGCACCTGGACAGGGATTTATCGAAATCAGCCCCAGCATTTT. The V and J genes are TRBV7-9 and TRBJ1-5; 8 bases are a match to TRBD1. Losses at the gene ends were 5 bases for V and 4 bases for J; bases not matched to a gene: 13. The germline V gene has CDR1 SEHNR and CDR2 FQNEAQ (reference sequence). This CDR3 is built from 17 residues.

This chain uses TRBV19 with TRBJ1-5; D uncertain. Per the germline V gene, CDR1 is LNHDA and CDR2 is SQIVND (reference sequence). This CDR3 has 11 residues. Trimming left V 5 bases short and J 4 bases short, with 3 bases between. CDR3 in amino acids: CASSQNQPQHF. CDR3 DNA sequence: TGTGCCAGTAGTCAAAATCAGCCCCAGCATTTT.

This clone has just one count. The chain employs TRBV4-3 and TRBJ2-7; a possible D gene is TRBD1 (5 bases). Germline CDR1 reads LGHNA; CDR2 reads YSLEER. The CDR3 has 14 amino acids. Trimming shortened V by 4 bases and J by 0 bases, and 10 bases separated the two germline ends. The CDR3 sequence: CASSLGQTSYEQYF. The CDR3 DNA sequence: TGCGCCAGCAGCCTGGGGCAGACCTCCTACGAGCAGTACTTC.

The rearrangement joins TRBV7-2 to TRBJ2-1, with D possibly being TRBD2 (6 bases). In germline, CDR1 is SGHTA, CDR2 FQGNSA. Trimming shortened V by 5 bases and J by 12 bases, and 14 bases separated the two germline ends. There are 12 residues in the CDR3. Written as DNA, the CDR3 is TGTGCCAGCAGCCTACGGACTACAGGGCAGTTCTTC. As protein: CASSLRTTGQFF.

CDR3 sequence reads: CASSPHRTGTLNTEAFF. CDR3 DNA: TGTGCCAGCAGTCCCCATCGCACCGGGACATTGAACACTGAAGCTTTCTTT. V is TRBV27 and J is TRBJ1-1, with a weak D call TRBD1 (6 bases). From germline, CDR1 is MNHEY and CDR2 SMNVEV (reference sequence). The V end was cut by 5 bases, the J end by 0 bases, with 19 bases between. The CDR3 covers 17 residues.

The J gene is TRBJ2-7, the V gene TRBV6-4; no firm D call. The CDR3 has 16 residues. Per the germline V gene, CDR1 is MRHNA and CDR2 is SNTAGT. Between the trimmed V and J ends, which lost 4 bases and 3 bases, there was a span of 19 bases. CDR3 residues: CASSGSASHSYYEQYF. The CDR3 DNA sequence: TGTGCCAGCAGTGGGTCTGCTTCCCACTCCTACTACGAGCAGTACTTC.

The CDR3 region has the DNA TGTGCCAGCAGCTTGACCCGGACAGATCCGGGCTCTGGGGCCAACGTCCTGACTTTC. It is translated as CASSLTRTDPGSGANVLTF. V and J are TRBV7-9 and TRBJ2-6, with a weak D call TRBD1 (6 bases). CDR1 is SEHNR and CDR2 is FQNEAQ in the germline V gene (reference sequence). Trimming cost V 3 bases and J 0 bases, with 18 bases left between them. CDR3 length equals 19 residues.